The next 26 T cell receptor beta chains were all read from a single sample in a study of blood T cell repertoires in COVID-19. Sequenced by immunoSEQ multiplex PCR; TCRdb stores in-frame clones only, minus some. The sample lists 200,000 to 250,000 clones; roughly 88% were seen once. Source material: PBMCs or T cells enriched from blood (not recorded which). The receptor set was obtained from a woman aged 45-59 years with acute COVID-19.

The chain couples TRBV7-9 to TRBJ2-7; 8 nucleotides match TRBD2. Losses at the gene ends were 5 bases for V and 3 bases for J; bases not matched to a gene: 6. CDR1 is SEHNR, CDR2 FQNEAQ, per germline (reference sequence). There are 14 residues in the CDR3. CDR3 amino acids: CASSTSGSYYEQYF. The CDR3 nucleotides are TGTGCCAGCAGCACTAGCGGAAGTTACTACGAGCAGTACTTC.

The rearrangement links TRBV5-6 to TRBJ2-1; 14 nucleotides match TRBD2. Trimming took 3 bases from V and 9 from J; bases not matched to a gene: 11. The CDR3 sequence is 17 residues long. Germline assignment: CDR1 SGHDT and CDR2 YYEEEE. The CDR3 DNA sequence: TGTGCCAGCAGCTGGGGGCGGACTAGCGGGAGGTTGGGTGAGCAGTTCTTC. Residues: CASSWGRTSGRLGEQFF.

V and J are TRBV28 and TRBJ1-5; 9 nucleotides line up with TRBD1. Germline trimming cut 6 bases from V and 6 bases from J; bases unmatched to any gene: 12. The CDR3 is 16 residues long. Per the germline V gene, CDR1 is MDHEN and CDR2 is SYDVKM. The CDR3 coding sequence is TGTGCCAGCAGAATGGTGAGACAGGGGGGACGTCAGCCCCAGCATTTT. The encoded protein is CASRMVRQGGRQPQHF.

This clone has a single count. The gene calls are TRBV28 and TRBJ2-1; TRBD1 matches at 7 bases. With 10 bases clipped from V and 4 bases from J, the junction kept 7 bases outside the gene matches. This CDR3 has 13 amino acids. Germline lookup yields CDR1 MDHEN and CDR2 SYDVKM. The CDR3 reads CATTGTEYNEQFF. CDR3 nucleotides: TGTGCCACCACAGGGACAGAATACAATGAGCAGTTCTTC.

The chain employs TRBV28 and TRBJ1-5, with 9 bases matching TRBD1. Trimming removed 5 bases from V and 6 bases from J; junction bases left unmatched: 8. CDR3 length equals 15 residues. Germline V gives CDR1 MDHEN, CDR2 SYDVKM. This CDR3 reads CASSPTGGRSQPQHF. In nucleotides, the CDR3 is TGTGCCAGCAGTCCTACAGGGGGCAGGAGTCAGCCCCAGCATTTT.

The chain carries TRBV28 and TRBJ2-4; 7 bases are a match to TRBD2. Germline trimming cut 4 bases from V and 0 bases from J; bases unmatched to any gene: 6. In germline, CDR1 is MDHEN, CDR2 SYDVKM. CDR3 length: 16 residues. The CDR3 reads CASSSRDYSAKNIQYF. CDR3 coding DNA: TGTGCCAGCAGTTCCCGGGACTACTCAGCCAAAAACATTCAGTACTTC.

The chain carries TRBV15 and TRBJ2-2, with D tentatively TRBD1 (5 bases). From germline, CDR1 is LNHNV and CDR2 YYDKDF (reference sequence). V lost 2 bases to trimming and J lost 9 bases, with 22 bases between them. The CDR3 contains 17 residues. CDR3 sequence (DNA): TGTGCCACCAGCAGAACCAACGTCCAGGGTACGCCAAGGGAGCTGTTTTTT. Its protein is CATSRTNVQGTPRELFF.

This chain joins TRBV28 and TRBJ2-3; D perhaps matches TRBD1 (5 bases). The germline V gene has CDR1 MDHEN and CDR2 SYDVKM. CDR3 length: 15 residues. The ends were cut back, 6 bases at V and 7 bases at J, with 20 bases in the middle. In DNA form, the CDR3 reads TGTGCCAGCAGCTCCCCAGGGATAGTACCCCATACGCAGTATTTT. Protein product: CASSSPGIVPHTQYF.

The chain is built from TRBV28 and TRBJ2-7; 7 nucleotides align to TRBD1. Germline V gene data show CDR1 as MDHEN and CDR2 as SYDVKM. V dropped 2 bases and J dropped 3; count of bases not matched to a gene: 10. The CDR3 is made up of 16 amino acids. For the CDR3, the DNA is TGTGCCAGCAGTTTAGCCTCACAGGGGCCGATCTACGAGCAGTACTTC. It yields the protein CASSLASQGPIYEQYF.

The V call is TRBV9, the J call TRBJ2-5, with D possibly being TRBD1 (6 bases). V gave up 5 bases and J gave up 7 bases, with 21 bases separating them. The CDR3 contains 15 residues. In germline, CDR1 is SGDLS, CDR2 YYNGEE. This CDR3 is CASSAGTPSAWTQYF. CDR3 nucleotides: TGTGCCAGCAGTGCCGGGACACCATCAGCGTGGACCCAGTACTTC.

J is TRBJ2-2 and V is TRBV4-1; D gene uncertain. The germline V and J ends were trimmed by 0 bases and 3 bases, with 8 bases remaining between them. This CDR3 region has 15 residues. Germline V CDR1 and CDR2: MGHRA, YSYEKL. The DNA for the CDR3 is TGCGCCAGCAGCCAAGATCCCGGTTACACCGGGGAGCTGTTTTTT. Translation gives CASSQDPGYTGELFF.

The chain recombines TRBV5-4 with TRBJ2-3; TRBD2 aligns across 15 bases. The CDR3 contains 15 residues. The junction had 5 bases not matched to a gene; V was cut back by 3 bases and J by 9 bases. CDR1 is SGHNT, CDR2 YYREEE, per germline (reference sequence). CDR3 sequence (DNA): TGTGCCAGCAGCTCAGGACTAGCGGGAGGGTACACGCAGTATTTT. Protein product: CASSSGLAGGYTQYF.

The chain has TRBV19 and TRBJ2-2; a possible D gene is TRBD1 (5 bases). Trimming took off 7 bases at V and 6 bases at J, with 9 bases between the two ends. Germline V gene data show CDR1 as LNHDA and CDR2 as SQIVND (reference sequence). This CDR3 spans 12 amino acids. The CDR3 sequence is CASKEGAGELFF. The CDR3, as DNA: TGTGCCAGTAAAGAAGGGGCCGGGGAGCTGTTTTTT. Full variable domain (missing parts from reference TRBV19 and TRBJ2-2): DGGITQSPKYLFRKEGQNVTLSCEQNLNHDAMYWYRQDPGQGLRLIYYSQIVNDFQKGDIAEGYSVSREKKESFPLTVTSAQKNPTAFYLCASKEGAGELFFGEGSRLTVL.

The chain recombines TRBV6-5 with TRBJ2-7; the match to TRBD1 covers 7 bases. Germline V gene data show CDR1 as MNHEY and CDR2 as SVGAGI. The trim removed 5 bases at V and 3 bases at J, leaving 10 bases unmatched. CDR3 length: 15 residues. The CDR3 sequence is CASSHLRDSNYEQYF. DNA for the CDR3: TGTGCCAGCAGTCACCTCCGGGACAGCAACTACGAGCAGTACTTC.

This rearrangement joins TRBV7-2 to TRBJ2-5, with D maybe TRBD2 (6 bases). Trimming took 2 bases from V and 3 from J, leaving 10 bases between them. Per the germline V gene, CDR1 is SGHTA and CDR2 is FQGNSA. The CDR3 contains 14 residues. CDR3 sequence reads: CASSLFGGEETQYF. The CDR3 bases are TGTGCCAGCAGCTTATTTGGAGGGGAAGAGACCCAGTACTTC.

The rearrangement links TRBV5-1 to TRBJ2-3; 7 nucleotides line up with TRBD2. Germline assignment: CDR1 SGHRS and CDR2 YFSETQ. The CDR3 length is 16 residues. V lost 0 bases to trimming and J lost 0 bases; unmatched junction nucleotides: 4. CDR3: CASSLAGTISTDTQYF. In DNA form, the CDR3 reads TGCGCCAGCAGCTTGGCCGGGACTATCAGCACAGATACGCAGTATTTT.

Here the CDR3 reads CASSLGVSTQFF. The CDR3, as DNA: TGTGCCAGCAGCTTAGGGGTTAGCACGCAGTTCTTC. The rearrangement links TRBV7-2 to TRBJ2-1; D uncertain. The CDR3 has 12 residues. Trimming stripped 1 base from V and 12 bases from J, with 10 bases between. Germline CDR1 reads SGHTA; CDR2 reads FQGNSA.

The J gene is TRBJ2-3, the V gene TRBV24-1; a weak D match, TRBD1 (6 bases). CDR3 length equals 15 residues. Germline V gene lookup returns CDR1 KGHDR and CDR2 SFDVKD. The V and J ends lost 2 bases and 3 bases respectively, with 11 bases between them. DNA for the CDR3: TGTGCCACCAGTGATTATGGCAGGGGAACAGATACGCAGTATTTT. It is translated as CATSDYGRGTDTQYF.

This chain joins TRBV27 and TRBJ2-1; 7 bases fit TRBD2. The J segment lost 3 bases and the V segment lost 3 bases, leaving 5 bases of the junction unmatched. CDR3 length: 15 amino acids. Per the germline V gene, CDR1 is MNHEY and CDR2 is SMNVEV (reference sequence). CDR3 coding DNA: TGTGCCAGCAGTTTTCTGCGGGACTACTACAATGAGCAGTTCTTC. Translated: CASSFLRDYYNEQFF.

The chain has TRBV28 and TRBJ2-7; TRBD1 aligns across 7 bases. Germline V gene lookup returns CDR1 MDHEN and CDR2 SYDVKM. After removal of 5 bases from V and 4 bases from J, the junction contained 2 bases not matched to a gene. The CDR3 is made up of 12 amino acids. The CDR3 protein is CASSPQGYEQYF. In DNA, the CDR3 is TGTGCCAGCAGTCCACAGGGGTACGAGCAGTACTTC.

The chain carries TRBV27 and TRBJ2-7, with TRBD1 matching over 10 bases. V lost 3 bases to trimming and J lost 7 bases; unmatched junction nucleotides: 9. Per germline, CDR1 MNHEY and CDR2 SMNVEV (reference sequence). The CDR3 contains 15 residues. CDR3 DNA sequence: TGTGCCAGCAGTTTCCTAGGGACAGGGGCGAGGGAGCAGTACTTC. Its translation: CASSFLGTGAREQYF.

The rearrangement uses TRBV2 and TRBJ1-5; 9 bases are shared with TRBD1. V gave up 7 bases and J gave up 6 bases; unmatched junction bases: 10. The V gene's germline CDR1 is SNHLY and CDR2 FYNNEI. The CDR3 sequence is 15 residues long. The CDR3 DNA is TGTGCCAGCACTTCAGGACAGGGGATGAGTCAGCCCCAGCATTTT. It codes for CASTSGQGMSQPQHF.

V is TRBV28 and J is TRBJ2-5; TRBD2 might be the D (6 bases). V was clipped by 5 bases and J by 10 bases, with 23 bases between them. This CDR3 comprises 15 residues. Germline V CDR1 and CDR2: MDHEN, SYDVKM. The CDR3 sequence: CASSPTYGRSGDQYF. The CDR3 nucleotides read TGTGCCAGCAGTCCCACTTACGGCAGGTCGGGGGACCAGTACTTC.

V is TRBV6-5 and J is TRBJ1-2; the match to TRBD1 covers 7 bases. This CDR3 comprises 13 residues. Germline values: CDR1 MNHEY, CDR2 SVGAGI. J was trimmed by 7 bases and V by 5 bases; bases with no gene match: 7. The CDR3 region is CASSRGQAAGYTF. The DNA for the CDR3 is TGTGCCAGCAGTCGTGGACAGGCGGCTGGCTACACCTTC.

The V and J genes are TRBV2 and TRBJ1-1; 7 bases agree with TRBD1. V lost 5 bases to trimming and J lost 1 base; unmatched junction nucleotides: 7. The length of the CDR3 is 15 residues. Germline loops: CDR1 SNHLY, CDR2 FYNNEI. CDR3 residues: CASSLQGTRNTEAFF. Here the CDR3 DNA reads TGTGCCAGCAGTCTACAGGGGACGAGGAACACTGAAGCTTTCTTT.

The chain combines TRBV7-3 with TRBJ2-3, with a weak D call TRBD1 (6 bases). Germline CDR1 and CDR2: SGHTA and FQGTGA. V lost 3 bases and J lost 2, with 12 bases in between. This CDR3 is 15 amino acids long. The CDR3 sequence: CASSLGDTSTDTQYF. Written as DNA, the CDR3 is TGTGCCAGCAGCTTGGGGGACACCTCCACAGATACGCAGTATTTT. The full variable domain, in which reference TRBV7-3 and TRBJ2-3 provide the parts outside the CDR3, is GAGVSQTPSNKVTEKGKYVELRCDPISGHTALYWYRQSLGQGPEFLIYFQGTGAADDSGLPNDRFFAVRPEGSVSTLKIQRTERGDSAVYLCASSLGDTSTDTQYFGPGTRLTVL.